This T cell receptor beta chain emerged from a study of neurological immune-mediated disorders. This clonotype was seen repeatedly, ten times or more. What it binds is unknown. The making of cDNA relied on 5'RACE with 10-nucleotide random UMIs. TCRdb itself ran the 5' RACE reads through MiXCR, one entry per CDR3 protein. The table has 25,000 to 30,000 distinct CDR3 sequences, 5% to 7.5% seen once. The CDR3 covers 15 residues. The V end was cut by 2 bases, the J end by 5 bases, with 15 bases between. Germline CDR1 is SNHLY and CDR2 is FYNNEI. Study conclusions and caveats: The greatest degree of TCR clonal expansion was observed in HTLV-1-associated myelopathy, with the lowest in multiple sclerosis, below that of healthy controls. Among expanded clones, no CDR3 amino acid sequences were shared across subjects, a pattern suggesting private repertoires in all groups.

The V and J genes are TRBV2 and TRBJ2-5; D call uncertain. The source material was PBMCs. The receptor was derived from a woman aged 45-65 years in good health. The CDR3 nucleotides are TGTGCCAGCAGTGAAATGGGTCGGAGTGGCGAGACCCAGTACTTC. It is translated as CASSEMGRSGETQYF. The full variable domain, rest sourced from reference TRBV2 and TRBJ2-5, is EPEVTQTPSHQVTQMGQEVILRCVPISNHLYFYWYRQILGQKVEFLVSFYNNEISEKSEIFDDQFSVERPDGSNFTLKIRSTKLEDSAMYFCASSEMGRSGETQYFGPGTRLLVL.